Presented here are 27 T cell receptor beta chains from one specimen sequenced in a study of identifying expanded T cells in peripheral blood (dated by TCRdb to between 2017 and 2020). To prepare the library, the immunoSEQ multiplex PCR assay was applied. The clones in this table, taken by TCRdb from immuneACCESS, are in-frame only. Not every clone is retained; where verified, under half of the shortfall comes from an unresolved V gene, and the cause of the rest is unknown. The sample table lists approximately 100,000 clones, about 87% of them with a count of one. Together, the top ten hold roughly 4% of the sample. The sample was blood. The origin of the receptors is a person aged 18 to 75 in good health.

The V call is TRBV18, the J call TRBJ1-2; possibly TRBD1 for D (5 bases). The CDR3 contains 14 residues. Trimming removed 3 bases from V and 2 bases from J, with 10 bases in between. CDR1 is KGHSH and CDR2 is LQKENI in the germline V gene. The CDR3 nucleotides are TGTGCCAGCTCACCGGGGGAAAACAACTATGGCTACACCTTC. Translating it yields CASSPGENNYGYTF.

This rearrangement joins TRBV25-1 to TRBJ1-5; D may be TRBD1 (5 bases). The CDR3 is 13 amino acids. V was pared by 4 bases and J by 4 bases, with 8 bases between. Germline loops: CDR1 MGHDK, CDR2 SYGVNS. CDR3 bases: TGTGCCAGCAGTGGGCAGGGAAATCAGCCCCAGCATTTT. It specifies CASSGQGNQPQHF.

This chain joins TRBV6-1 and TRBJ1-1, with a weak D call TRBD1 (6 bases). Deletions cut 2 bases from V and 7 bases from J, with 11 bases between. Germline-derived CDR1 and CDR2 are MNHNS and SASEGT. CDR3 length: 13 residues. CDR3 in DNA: TGTGCCAGCAGTGAAACGGGACACCTTGAAGCTTTCTTT. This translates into CASSETGHLEAFF.

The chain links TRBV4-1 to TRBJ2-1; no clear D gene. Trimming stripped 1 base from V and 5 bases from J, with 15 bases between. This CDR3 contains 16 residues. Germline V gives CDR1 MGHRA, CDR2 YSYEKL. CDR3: CASSQVPATSHNEQFF. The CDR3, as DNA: TGCGCCAGCAGCCAAGTCCCGGCAACATCCCACAATGAGCAGTTCTTC.

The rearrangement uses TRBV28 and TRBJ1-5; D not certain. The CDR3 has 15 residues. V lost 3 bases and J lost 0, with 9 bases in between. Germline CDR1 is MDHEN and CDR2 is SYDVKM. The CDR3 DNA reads TGTGCCAGCAGTTTGTTAGGAAATAGCAATCAGCCCCAGCATTTT. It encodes CASSLLGNSNQPQHF.

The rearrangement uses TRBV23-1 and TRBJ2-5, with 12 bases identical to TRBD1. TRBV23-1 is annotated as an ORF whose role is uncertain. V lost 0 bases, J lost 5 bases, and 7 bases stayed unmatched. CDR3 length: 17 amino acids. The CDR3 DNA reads TGCGCCAGCAGTCAATCCTTCCGGGACAGGGGGCAGGAGACCCAGTACTTC. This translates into CASSQSFRDRGQETQYF.

CDR3 protein: CASMVWTGRQETQYF. For the CDR3, the DNA is TGTGCCAGCATGGTTTGGACAGGGCGCCAAGAGACCCAGTACTTC. This chain connects TRBV7-9 to TRBJ2-5, with 8 bases lining up with TRBD1. The CDR3 is 15 amino acids. The ends lost 7 bases at V and 1 base at J; junction bases unmatched: 8. The germline CDR1 and CDR2 sequences are SEHNR and FQNEAQ (reference sequence).

CDR3 region: CASSYSSGGVNEQFF. CDR3 DNA: TGTGCCAGCAGTTACTCTAGCGGGGGCGTCAATGAGCAGTTCTTC. This sequence joins TRBV6-5 and TRBJ2-1, with 9 bases that match TRBD2. Germline CDR1 reads MNHEY; CDR2 reads SVGAGI. This CDR3 is 15 amino acids long. Trimming cost V 0 bases and J 6 bases; bases outside gene matches: 3.

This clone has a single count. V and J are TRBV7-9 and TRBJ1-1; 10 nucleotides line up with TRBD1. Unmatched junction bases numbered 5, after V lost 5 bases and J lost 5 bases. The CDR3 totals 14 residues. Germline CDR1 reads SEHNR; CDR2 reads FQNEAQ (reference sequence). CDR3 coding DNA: TGTGCCAGCAGCGGACAGGGGGATGGGACTGAAGCTTTCTTT. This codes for CASSGQGDGTEAFF.

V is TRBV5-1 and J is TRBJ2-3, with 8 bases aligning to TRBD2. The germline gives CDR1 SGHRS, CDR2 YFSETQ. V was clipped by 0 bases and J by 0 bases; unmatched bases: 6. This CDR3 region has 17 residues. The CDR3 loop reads CASSLVVAGYSTDTQYF. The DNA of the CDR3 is TGCGCCAGCAGCTTGGTAGTAGCGGGGTATAGCACAGATACGCAGTATTTT.

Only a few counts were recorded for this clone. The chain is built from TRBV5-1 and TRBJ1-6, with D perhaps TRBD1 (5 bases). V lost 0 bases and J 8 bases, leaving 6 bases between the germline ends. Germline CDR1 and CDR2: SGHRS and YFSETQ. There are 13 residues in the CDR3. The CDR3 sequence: CASSLGGDSPLHF. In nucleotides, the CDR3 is TGCGCCAGCAGCTTGGGAGGGGATTCACCCCTCCACTTT.

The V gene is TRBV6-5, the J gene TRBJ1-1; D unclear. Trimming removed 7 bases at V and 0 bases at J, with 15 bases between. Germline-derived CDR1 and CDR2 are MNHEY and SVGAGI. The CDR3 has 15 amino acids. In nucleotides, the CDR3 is TGTGCCAGCACCCGGAAGGACTGGATGAACACTGAAGCTTTCTTT. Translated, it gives CASTRKDWMNTEAFF.

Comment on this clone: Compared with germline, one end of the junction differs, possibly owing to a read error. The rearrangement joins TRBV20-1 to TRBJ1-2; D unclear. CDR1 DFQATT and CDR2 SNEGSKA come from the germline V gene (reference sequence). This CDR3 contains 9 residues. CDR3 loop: CSARVPFLF. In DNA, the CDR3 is TGCAGTGCTAGAGTGCCTTTCCTCTTC.

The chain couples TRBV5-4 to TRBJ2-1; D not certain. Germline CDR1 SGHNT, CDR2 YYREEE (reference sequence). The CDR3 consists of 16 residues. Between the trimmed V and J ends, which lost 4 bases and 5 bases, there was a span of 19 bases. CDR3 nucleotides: TGTGCCAGCAGCCCATCTCCGACCGTCGCTAACAATGAGCAGTTCTTC. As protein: CASSPSPTVANNEQFF.

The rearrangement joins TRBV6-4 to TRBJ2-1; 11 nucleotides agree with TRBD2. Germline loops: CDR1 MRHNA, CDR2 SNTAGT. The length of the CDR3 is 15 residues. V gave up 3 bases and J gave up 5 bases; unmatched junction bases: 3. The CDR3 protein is CASSEGTSGHNEQFF. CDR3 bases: TGTGCCAGCAGTGAAGGGACTAGCGGTCACAATGAGCAGTTCTTC.

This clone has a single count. The CDR3 sequence is CASSEPGTGHQPQHF. The CDR3 DNA is TGTGCCAGCAGTGAGCCCGGGACAGGCCATCAGCCCCAGCATTTT. The V and J genes are TRBV2 and TRBJ1-5, with 8 bases that match TRBD1. Germline values: CDR1 SNHLY, CDR2 FYNNEI. CDR3 length: 15 amino acids. V lost 3 bases, J lost 5 bases, and 6 bases stayed unmatched.

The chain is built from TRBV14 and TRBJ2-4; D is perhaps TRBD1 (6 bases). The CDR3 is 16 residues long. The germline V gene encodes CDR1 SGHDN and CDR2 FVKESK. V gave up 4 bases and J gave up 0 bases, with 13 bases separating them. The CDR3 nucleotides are TGTGCCAGCAGCCGGGGGCAAGGGATAGCCAAAAACATTCAGTACTTC. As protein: CASSRGQGIAKNIQYF.

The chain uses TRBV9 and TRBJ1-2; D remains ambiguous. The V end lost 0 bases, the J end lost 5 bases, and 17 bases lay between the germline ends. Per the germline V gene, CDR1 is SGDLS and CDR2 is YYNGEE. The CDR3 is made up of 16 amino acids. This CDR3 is CASSVASEGRIYGYTF. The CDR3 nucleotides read TGTGCCAGCAGCGTAGCCTCGGAGGGAAGGATTTATGGCTACACCTTC.

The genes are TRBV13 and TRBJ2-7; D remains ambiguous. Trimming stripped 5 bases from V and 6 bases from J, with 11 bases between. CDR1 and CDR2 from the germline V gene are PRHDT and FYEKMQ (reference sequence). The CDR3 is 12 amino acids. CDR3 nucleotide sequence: TGTGCCAGCAGCCCGCCATCCGGCGAGCAGTACTTC. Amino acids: CASSPPSGEQYF.

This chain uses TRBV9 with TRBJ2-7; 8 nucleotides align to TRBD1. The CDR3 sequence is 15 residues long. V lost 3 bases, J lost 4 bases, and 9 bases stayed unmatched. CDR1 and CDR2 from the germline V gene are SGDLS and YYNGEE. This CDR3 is CASSGGQGIVYEQYF. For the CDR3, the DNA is TGTGCCAGCAGCGGAGGACAGGGTATCGTTTACGAGCAGTACTTC. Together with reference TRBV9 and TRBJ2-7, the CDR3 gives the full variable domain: DSGVTQTPKHLITATGQRVTLRCSPRSGDLSVYWYQQSLDQGLQFLIQYYNGEERAKGNILERFSAQQFPDLHSELNLSSLELGDSALYFCASSGGQGIVYEQYFGPGTRLTVT.

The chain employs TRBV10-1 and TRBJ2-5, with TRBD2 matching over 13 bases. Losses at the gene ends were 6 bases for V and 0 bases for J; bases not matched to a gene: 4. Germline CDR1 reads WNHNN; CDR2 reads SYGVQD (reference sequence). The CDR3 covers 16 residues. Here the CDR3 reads CASSFGLAGDQETQYF. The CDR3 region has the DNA TGCGCCAGCAGCTTCGGACTAGCGGGGGACCAAGAGACCCAGTACTTC.

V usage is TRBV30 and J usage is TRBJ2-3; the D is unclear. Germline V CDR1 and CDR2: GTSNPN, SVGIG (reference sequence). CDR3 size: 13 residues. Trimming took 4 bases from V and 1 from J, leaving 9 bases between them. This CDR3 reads CAWTGGRTDTQYF. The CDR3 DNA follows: TGTGCCTGGACGGGCGGACGCACAGATACGCAGTATTTT.

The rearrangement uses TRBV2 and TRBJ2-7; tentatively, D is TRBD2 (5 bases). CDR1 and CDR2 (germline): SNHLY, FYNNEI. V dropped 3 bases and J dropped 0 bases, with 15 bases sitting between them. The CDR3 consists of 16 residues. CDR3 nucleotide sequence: TGTGCCAGCAGTGACCCCAGGAGGCCAAGCTCCTACGAGCAGTACTTC. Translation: CASSDPRRPSSYEQYF.

As DNA, the CDR3 is TGTGCCAGTAGTATGGATGTCACTGAAGCTTTCTTT. It translates to CASSMDVTEAFF. V and J are TRBV19 and TRBJ1-1; D not certain. There are 12 residues in the CDR3. Germline loops: CDR1 LNHDA, CDR2 SQIVND (reference sequence). The germline V and J ends were trimmed by 3 bases and 4 bases, with 6 bases remaining between them.

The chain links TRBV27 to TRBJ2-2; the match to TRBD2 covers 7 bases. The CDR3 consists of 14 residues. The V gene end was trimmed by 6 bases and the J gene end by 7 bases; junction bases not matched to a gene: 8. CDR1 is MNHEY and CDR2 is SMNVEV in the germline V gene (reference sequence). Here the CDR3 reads CASSLSGIGGELFF. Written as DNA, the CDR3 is TGTGCCAGCAGCTTAAGCGGGATTGGCGGGGAGCTGTTTTTT.

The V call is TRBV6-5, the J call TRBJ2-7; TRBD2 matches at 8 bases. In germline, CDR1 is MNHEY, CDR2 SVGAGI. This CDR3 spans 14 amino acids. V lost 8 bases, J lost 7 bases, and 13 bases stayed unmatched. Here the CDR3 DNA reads TGTGCCAGCGCGACCGGGACTAGGACGGGGGAGCAGTACTTC. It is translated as CASATGTRTGEQYF.

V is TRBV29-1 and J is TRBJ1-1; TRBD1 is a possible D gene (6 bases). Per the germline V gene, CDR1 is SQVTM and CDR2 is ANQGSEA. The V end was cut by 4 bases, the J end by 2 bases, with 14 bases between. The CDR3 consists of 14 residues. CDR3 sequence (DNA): TGCAGCGTTGCCCCGACGGGGACAAACACTGAAGCTTTCTTT. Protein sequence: CSVAPTGTNTEAFF.